The 9 T cell receptor beta chains below come from one sample, sequenced in a study of beta chain features in type 1 diabetes. Expressed TCRB transcripts got sequenced, as all isolated RNA was reverse transcribed. TCRdb's table, derived via immunoSEQ multiplex PCR, lists solely in-frame clones and lacks some. The sample has hundreds of thousands of clones; approximately 30% are singletons. The sample comprised naive CD4+ T cells from blood. These receptors all stem from a man aged 18 to 35 in good health.

This clone appeared a single time. The CDR3 DNA reads TGTGCCTGGAGCCAGGGGAACGCGGGCGGCTACACCTTC. It specifies CAWSQGNAGGYTF. The J gene is TRBJ1-2, the V gene TRBV30, with TRBD1 as a possible D gene (6 bases). Germline V gene lookup returns CDR1 GTSNPN and CDR2 SVGIG (reference sequence). The ends were cut back, 3 bases at V and 8 bases at J, with 16 bases in the middle. The CDR3 runs to 13 residues.

In this sample, this clone turned up a few times. The rearrangement uses TRBV4-2 and TRBJ2-3; D remains ambiguous. V lost 3 bases, J lost 4 bases, and 14 bases lay in between. Germline assignment: CDR1 LGHNA and CDR2 YNFKEQ. This CDR3 spans 15 amino acids. As DNA, the CDR3 is TGTGCCAGCAGCCAGAGACCTAATTGGGCAGATACGCAGTATTTT. It yields the protein CASSQRPNWADTQYF.

The V gene is TRBV7-9, the J gene TRBJ2-1; tentatively, D is TRBD2 (5 bases). Germline CDR1 SEHNR, CDR2 FQNEAQ (reference sequence). The germline V and J ends were trimmed by 5 bases and 1 base, with 6 bases remaining between them. This CDR3 is 13 amino acids long. The CDR3, as DNA: TGTGCCAGCAGCGGACTTTCCTACAATGAGCAGTTCTTC. Translating it yields CASSGLSYNEQFF.

V and J are TRBV6-6 and TRBJ2-3, with D uncertain. With 3 bases removed from V and 5 bases from J, the gap between germline ends came to 6 bases. Germline V gene data show CDR1 as MNHNY and CDR2 as SVGAGI (reference sequence). This CDR3 has 12 amino acids. The CDR3 here is CASSYRQDTQYF. As DNA, the CDR3 is TGTGCCAGCAGTTATCGGCAAGATACGCAGTATTTT.

This clone appeared a few times. The V call is TRBV4-1, the J call TRBJ2-1; tentative D call: TRBD2 (6 bases). CDR1 is MGHRA, CDR2 YSYEKL, per germline. The V end lost 4 bases, the J end lost 4 bases, and 14 bases lay between the germline ends. The CDR3 contains 15 residues. CDR3 protein: CASSPSGLGYNEQFF. The CDR3 DNA is TGCGCCAGCAGCCCATCGGGACTGGGATACAATGAGCAGTTCTTC.

The V and J genes are TRBV5-6 and TRBJ2-3; 8 bases agree with TRBD1. CDR3 length: 17 residues. The germline gives CDR1 SGHDT, CDR2 YYEEEE. The junction had 8 bases not matched to a gene; V was cut back by 0 bases and J by 2 bases. The CDR3 DNA reads as TGTGCCAGCAGCTTGGCGCTGGACAGGGATTTCACAGATACGCAGTATTTT. Translating gives CASSLALDRDFTDTQYF.

The chain uses TRBV5-1 and TRBJ2-1; TRBD2 might be the D (5 bases). This CDR3 contains 12 residues. V was trimmed by 4 bases and J by 16 bases, leaving 18 bases between them. CDR1 is SGHRS and CDR2 is YFSETQ in the germline V gene. CDR3 DNA: TGCGCCAGCAGCACCCACAGTTCTAGCCCCTTCTTC. Its protein is CASSTHSSSPFF.

The rearrangement links TRBV30 to TRBJ2-7; the D gene is possibly TRBD2 (5 bases). Looked up from germline, CDR1 is GTSNPN and CDR2 is SVGIG (reference sequence). The CDR3 runs to 12 residues. Trimming stripped 8 bases from V and 7 bases from J, with 18 bases between. The CDR3 loop is CARGEGTREQYF. CDR3 bases: TGTGCCCGAGGAGAGGGAACCCGTGAGCAGTACTTC.

This chain connects TRBV29-1 to TRBJ1-5; the D is unclear. Germline V gives CDR1 SQVTM, CDR2 ANQGSEA. The CDR3 is 12 residues long. V lost 4 bases, J lost 0 bases, and 4 bases lay in between. This CDR3 reads CSVGISNQPQHF. CDR3 bases: TGCAGCGTTGGGATTAGCAATCAGCCCCAGCATTTT.